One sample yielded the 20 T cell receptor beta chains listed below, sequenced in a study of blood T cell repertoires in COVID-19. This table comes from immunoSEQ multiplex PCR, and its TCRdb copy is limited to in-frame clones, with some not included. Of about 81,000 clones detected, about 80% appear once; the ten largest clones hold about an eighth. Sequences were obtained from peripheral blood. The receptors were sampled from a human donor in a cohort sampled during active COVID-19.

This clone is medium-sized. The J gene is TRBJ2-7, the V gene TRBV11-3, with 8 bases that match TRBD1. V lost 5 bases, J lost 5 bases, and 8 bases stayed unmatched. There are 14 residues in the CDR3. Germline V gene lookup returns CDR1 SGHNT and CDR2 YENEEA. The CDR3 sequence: CASSAGQGVDEQYF. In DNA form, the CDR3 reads TGTGCCAGCAGCGCAGGACAGGGAGTCGACGAGCAGTACTTC.

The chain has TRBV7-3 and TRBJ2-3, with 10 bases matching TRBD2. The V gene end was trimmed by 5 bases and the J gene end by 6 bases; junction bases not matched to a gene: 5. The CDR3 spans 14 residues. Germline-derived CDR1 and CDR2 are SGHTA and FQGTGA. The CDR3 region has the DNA TGTGCCAGCAGCCCTAGCGGGGGAGGTGATACGCAGTATTTT. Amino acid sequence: CASSPSGGGDTQYF.

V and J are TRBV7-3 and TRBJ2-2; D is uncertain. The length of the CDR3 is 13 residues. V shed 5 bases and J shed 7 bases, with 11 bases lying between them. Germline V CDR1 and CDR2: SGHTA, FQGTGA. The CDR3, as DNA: TGTGCCAGCAGCACCCCAATCGGCGGGGAGCTGTTTTTT. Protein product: CASSTPIGGELFF.

Written as DNA, the CDR3 is TGTGCCAGTAGTACCGGGACAGAGCTCACTGAAGCTTTCTTT. Its translation: CASSTGTELTEAFF. This chain connects TRBV19 to TRBJ1-1; 7 nucleotides match TRBD1. Unmatched junction bases numbered 6, after V lost 4 bases and J lost 4 bases. Germline V CDR1 and CDR2: LNHDA, SQIVND (reference sequence). This CDR3 contains 14 residues.

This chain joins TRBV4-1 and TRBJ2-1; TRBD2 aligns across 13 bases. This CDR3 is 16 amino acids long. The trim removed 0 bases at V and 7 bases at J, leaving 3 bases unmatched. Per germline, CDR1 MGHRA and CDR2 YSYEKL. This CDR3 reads CASSQDRLAGGNEQFF. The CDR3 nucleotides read TGCGCCAGCAGCCAAGATCGACTAGCGGGGGGTAATGAGCAGTTCTTC.

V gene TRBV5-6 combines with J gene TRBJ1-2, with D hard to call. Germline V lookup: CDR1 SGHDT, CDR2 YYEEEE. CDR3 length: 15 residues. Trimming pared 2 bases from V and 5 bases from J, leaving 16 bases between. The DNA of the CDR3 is TGTGCCAGCAGCTTAGGTCACTCCACGGGGTATGGCTACACCTTC. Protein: CASSLGHSTGYGYTF.

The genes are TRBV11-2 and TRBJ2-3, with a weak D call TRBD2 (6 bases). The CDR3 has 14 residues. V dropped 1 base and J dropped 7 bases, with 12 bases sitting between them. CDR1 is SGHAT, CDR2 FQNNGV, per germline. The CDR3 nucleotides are TGTGCCAGCAGCTTAGGGCCCGGGGGTAATACGCAGTATTTT. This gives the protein CASSLGPGGNTQYF. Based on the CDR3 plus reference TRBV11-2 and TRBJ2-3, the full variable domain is EAGVAQSPRYKIIEKRQSVAFWCNPISGHATLYWYQQILGQGPKLLIQFQNNGVVDDSQLPKDRFSAERLKGVDSTLKIQPAKLEDSAVYLCASSLGPGGNTQYFGPGTRLTVL.

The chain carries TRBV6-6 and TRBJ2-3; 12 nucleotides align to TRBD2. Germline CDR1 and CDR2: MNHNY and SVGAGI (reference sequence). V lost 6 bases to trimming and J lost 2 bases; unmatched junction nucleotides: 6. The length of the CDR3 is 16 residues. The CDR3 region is CASSSGLAGTTDTQYF. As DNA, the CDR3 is TGTGCCAGCAGCTCCGGACTAGCGGGGACCACAGATACGCAGTATTTT.

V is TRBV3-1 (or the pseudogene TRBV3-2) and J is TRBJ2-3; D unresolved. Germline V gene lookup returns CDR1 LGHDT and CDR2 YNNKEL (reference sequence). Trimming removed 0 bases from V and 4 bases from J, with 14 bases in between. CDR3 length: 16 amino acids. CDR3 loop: CASSQDWPLTPDTQYF. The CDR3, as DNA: TGTGCCAGCAGCCAAGATTGGCCCCTCACCCCAGATACGCAGTATTTT.

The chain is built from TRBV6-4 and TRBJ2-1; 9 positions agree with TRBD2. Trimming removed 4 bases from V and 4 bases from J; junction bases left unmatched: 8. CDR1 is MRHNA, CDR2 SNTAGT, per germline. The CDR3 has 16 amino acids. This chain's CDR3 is CASSVNPSGVYNEQFF. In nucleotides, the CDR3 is TGTGCCAGCAGTGTAAACCCTAGCGGGGTTTACAATGAGCAGTTCTTC.

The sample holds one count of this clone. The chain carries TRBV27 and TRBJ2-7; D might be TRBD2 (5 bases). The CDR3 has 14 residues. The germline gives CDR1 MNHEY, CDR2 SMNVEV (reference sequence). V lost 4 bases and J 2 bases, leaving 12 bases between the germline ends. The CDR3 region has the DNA TGTGCCAGCAGTTCCGACTATTCTGCCTACGAGCAGTACTTC. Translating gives CASSSDYSAYEQYF.

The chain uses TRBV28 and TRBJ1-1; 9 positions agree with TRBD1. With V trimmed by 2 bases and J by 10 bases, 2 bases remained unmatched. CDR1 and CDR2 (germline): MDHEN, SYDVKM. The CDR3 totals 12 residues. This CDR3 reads CASSLTGGRAFF. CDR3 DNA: TGTGCCAGCAGTTTAACAGGGGGCAGAGCTTTCTTT. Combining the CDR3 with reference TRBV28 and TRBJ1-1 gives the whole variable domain DVKVTQSSRYLVKRTGEKVFLECVQDMDHENMFWYRQDPGLGLRLIYFSYDVKMKEKGDIPEGYSVSREKKERFSLILESASTNQTSMYLCASSLTGGRAFFGQGTRLTVV.

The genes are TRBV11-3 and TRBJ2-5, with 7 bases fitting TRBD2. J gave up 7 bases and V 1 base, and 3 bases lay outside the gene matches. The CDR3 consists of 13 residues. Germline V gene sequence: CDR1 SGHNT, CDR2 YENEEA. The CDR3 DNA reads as TGTGCCAGCAGCTTAGCGACGGGGGGGACCCAGTACTTC. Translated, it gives CASSLATGGTQYF.

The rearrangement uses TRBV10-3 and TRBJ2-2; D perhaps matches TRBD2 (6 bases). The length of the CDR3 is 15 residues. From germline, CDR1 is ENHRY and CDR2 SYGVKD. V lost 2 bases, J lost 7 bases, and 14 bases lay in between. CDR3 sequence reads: CAISESLATGGELFF. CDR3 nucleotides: TGTGCCATCAGTGAGAGCCTAGCGACTGGCGGGGAGCTGTTTTTT.

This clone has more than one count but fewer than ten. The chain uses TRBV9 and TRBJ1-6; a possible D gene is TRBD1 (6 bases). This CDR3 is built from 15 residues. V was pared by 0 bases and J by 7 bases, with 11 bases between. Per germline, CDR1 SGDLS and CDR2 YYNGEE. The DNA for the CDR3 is TGTGCCAGCAGCGTAGAAGCAGGGGTGAATTCACCCCTCCACTTT. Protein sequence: CASSVEAGVNSPLHF.

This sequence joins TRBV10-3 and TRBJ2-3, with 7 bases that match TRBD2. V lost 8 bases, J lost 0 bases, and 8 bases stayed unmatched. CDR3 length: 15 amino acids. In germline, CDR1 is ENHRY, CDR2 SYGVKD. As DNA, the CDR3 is TGTGCCATCGGGTCTAGCGGTACAAGCACAGATACGCAGTATTTT. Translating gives CAIGSSGTSTDTQYF.

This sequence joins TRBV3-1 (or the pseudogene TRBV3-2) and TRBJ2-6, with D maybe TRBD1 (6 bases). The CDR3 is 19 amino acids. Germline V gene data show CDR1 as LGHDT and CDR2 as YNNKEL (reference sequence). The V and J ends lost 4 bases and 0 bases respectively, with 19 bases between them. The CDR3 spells CASSPKYGTFSSGANVLTF. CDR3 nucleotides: TGTGCCAGCAGCCCAAAATATGGGACATTTTCCTCTGGGGCCAACGTCCTGACTTTC.

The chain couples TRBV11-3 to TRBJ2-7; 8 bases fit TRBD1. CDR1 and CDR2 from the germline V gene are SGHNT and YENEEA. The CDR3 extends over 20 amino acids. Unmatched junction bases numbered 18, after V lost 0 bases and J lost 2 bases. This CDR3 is CASSLDEGFFRGQGAYEQYF. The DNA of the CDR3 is TGTGCCAGCAGCTTAGACGAGGGTTTCTTTAGAGGACAGGGCGCCTACGAGCAGTACTTC.

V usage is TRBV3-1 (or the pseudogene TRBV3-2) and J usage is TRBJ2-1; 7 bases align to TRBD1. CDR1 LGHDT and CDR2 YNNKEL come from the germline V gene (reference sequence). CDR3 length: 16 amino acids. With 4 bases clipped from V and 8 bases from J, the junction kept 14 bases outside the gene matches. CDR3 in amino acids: CASSLGQAAGTYEQFF. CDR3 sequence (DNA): TGTGCCAGCAGCCTCGGACAGGCGGCGGGTACTTATGAGCAGTTCTTC.

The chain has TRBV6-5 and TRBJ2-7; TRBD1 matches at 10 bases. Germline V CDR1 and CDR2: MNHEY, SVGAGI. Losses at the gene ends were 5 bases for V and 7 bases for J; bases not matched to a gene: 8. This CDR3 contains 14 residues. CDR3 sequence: CASSTRQGAREQYF. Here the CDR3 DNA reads TGTGCCAGCAGTACTAGACAGGGGGCGCGAGAGCAGTACTTC.